Following are 21 T cell receptor beta chains from one sample sequenced in a study of blood T cell repertoires in COVID-19. Clones were read by immunoSEQ multiplex PCR, and TCRdb kept only the in-frame ones, dropping some. This repertoire shows about 100,000 clones, 80% to 95% found once; its top ten account for 4.5% to 6%. Sequenced material: peripheral blood. All receptors come from a man in his fifties or sixties with active COVID-19.

The genes are TRBV19 and TRBJ1-2; 9 bases line up with TRBD1. CDR3 size: 12 residues. Unmatched junction bases numbered 2, after V lost 6 bases and J lost 6 bases. Germline V gene data show CDR1 as LNHDA and CDR2 as SQIVND (reference sequence). The CDR3 sequence is CASSWDRDGYTF. The CDR3 DNA follows: TGTGCCAGTAGCTGGGACAGGGATGGCTACACCTTC. Full variable domain (missing parts from reference TRBV19 and TRBJ1-2): DGGITQSPKYLFRKEGQNVTLSCEQNLNHDAMYWYRQDPGQGLRLIYYSQIVNDFQKGDIAEGYSVSREKKESFPLTVTSAQKNPTAFYLCASSWDRDGYTFGSGTRLTVV.

V usage is TRBV13 and J usage is TRBJ2-2, with TRBD1 identical over 8 bases. The trim removed 0 bases at V and 0 bases at J, leaving 12 bases unmatched. The germline V gene encodes CDR1 PRHDT and CDR2 FYEKMQ (reference sequence). The CDR3 loop spans 20 amino acids. Here the CDR3 reads CASSLGPDRALHANTGELFF. The CDR3, as DNA: TGTGCCAGCAGCTTAGGTCCGGACAGGGCCTTACACGCGAACACCGGGGAGCTGTTTTTT. Supplemented by reference TRBV13 and TRBJ2-2, the full variable domain reads AAGVIQSPRHLIKEKRETATLKCYPIPRHDTVYWYQQGPGQDPQFLISFYEKMQSDKGSIPDRFSAQQFSDYHSELNMSSLELGDSALYFCASSLGPDRALHANTGELFFGEGSRLTVL.

The chain carries TRBV9 and TRBJ2-3, with 8 bases fitting TRBD2. After removal of 0 bases from V and 5 bases from J, the junction contained 8 bases not matched to a gene. There are 16 residues in the CDR3. Germline assignment: CDR1 SGDLS and CDR2 YYNGEE. CDR3 nucleotide sequence: TGTGCCAGCAGCGTAGGGGGTAGCGGGATTAGAGATACGCAGTATTTT. Translation: CASSVGGSGIRDTQYF.

The chain joins TRBV28 to TRBJ2-3, with a possible D match to TRBD2 (6 bases). This CDR3 comprises 13 residues. Looked up from germline, CDR1 is MDHEN and CDR2 is SYDVKM. V gave up 6 bases and J gave up 1 base, with 8 bases separating them. CDR3 region: CASSPGGTDTQYF. DNA of the CDR3: TGTGCCAGCAGCCCGGGGGGCACAGATACGCAGTATTTT.

The chain employs TRBV10-3 and TRBJ1-1; no clear D. The V end was cut by 4 bases, the J end by 3 bases, with 18 bases between. CDR3 length: 16 residues. From germline, CDR1 is ENHRY and CDR2 SYGVKD. The CDR3 region is CAISAATRAADTEAFF. The CDR3 nucleotides are TGTGCCATCAGTGCGGCCACTCGTGCGGCGGACACTGAAGCTTTCTTT.

V and J are TRBV12-3 or TRBV12-4 and TRBJ1-6; 9 bases are a match to TRBD1. The CDR3 runs 13 residues. The V and J ends lost 7 bases and 9 bases, in that order; junction bases with no gene match: 4. CDR3 sequence (DNA): TGTGCCAGCACGGGACAGGGCTTTTCACCCCTCCACTTT. Its translation is CASTGQGFSPLHF.

The chain recombines TRBV19 with TRBJ2-7; 7 positions match TRBD2. V lost 3 bases and J lost 3; bases outside the gene matches: 8. CDR3 length equals 15 residues. Germline V gene data show CDR1 as LNHDA and CDR2 as SQIVND (reference sequence). CDR3 DNA: TGTGCCAGTAGTATTCAGGGAGGGGTGAACTACGAGCAGTACTTC. It codes for CASSIQGGVNYEQYF.

V is TRBV12-3 or TRBV12-4 and J is TRBJ2-1; D is possibly TRBD1 (6 bases). CDR3 length equals 12 residues. V gave up 5 bases and J gave up 7 bases, with 9 bases separating them. CDR3: CASSPDRNEQFF. The CDR3 DNA reads TGTGCCAGCAGTCCGGACAGAAATGAGCAGTTCTTC.

The chain combines TRBV9 with TRBJ2-2; D is perhaps TRBD1 (5 bases). The CDR3 has 13 amino acids. V lost 3 bases, J lost 5 bases, and 8 bases lay in between. CDR1 and CDR2 from the germline V gene are SGDLS and YYNGEE. CDR3 amino acids: CASSGRVTGELFF. In DNA, the CDR3 is TGTGCCAGCAGCGGCAGGGTGACCGGGGAGCTGTTTTTT.

The chain uses TRBV9 and TRBJ1-1; 9 positions agree with TRBD1. After removal of 3 bases from V and 10 bases from J, the junction contained 10 bases not matched to a gene. Germline V lookup: CDR1 SGDLS, CDR2 YYNGEE. This CDR3 region has 14 residues. Written as DNA, the CDR3 is TGTGCCAGCAGCGAAGAGGGACAGGGTGAGCGAGCTTTCTTT. It translates to CASSEEGQGERAFF.

V is TRBV18 and J is TRBJ1-6; 8 positions match TRBD1. After removal of 3 bases from V and 5 bases from J, the junction contained 6 bases not matched to a gene. Germline lookup yields CDR1 KGHSH and CDR2 LQKENI. CDR3 size: 16 residues. The CDR3 spells CASSPGRDRNNSPLHF. CDR3 nucleotides: TGTGCCAGCTCACCGGGCAGGGACAGGAATAATTCACCCCTCCACTTT.

CDR3 region: CASSAEAISGTRNTEAFF. The CDR3 coding sequence is TGTGCCAGCAGTGCTGAAGCCATCTCCGGGACAAGGAACACTGAAGCTTTCTTT. J is TRBJ1-1 and V is TRBV2; weak D call: TRBD1 (6 bases). The germline V gene has CDR1 SNHLY and CDR2 FYNNEI. The CDR3 covers 18 residues. The V and J ends lost 4 bases and 1 base respectively, with 22 bases between them.

The chain carries TRBV29-1 and TRBJ2-1; tentatively, D is TRBD2 (6 bases). The ends were cut back, 2 bases at V and 15 bases at J, with 20 bases in the middle. This CDR3 spans 13 amino acids. CDR1 SQVTM and CDR2 ANQGSEA come from the germline V gene. The CDR3 bases are TGCAGCGTTGAAACGGCGGGACCGGTGGGAGGGTTCTTC. It yields the protein CSVETAGPVGGFF.

This rearrangement joins TRBV6-4 to TRBJ1-5; D is undetermined. This CDR3 is 13 amino acids long. Germline-derived CDR1 and CDR2 are MRHNA and SNTAGT. Trimming removed 5 bases at V and 7 bases at J, with 12 bases between. Here the CDR3 reads CASSREGGQPQHF. CDR3 bases: TGTGCCAGCAGTAGGGAAGGCGGGCAGCCCCAGCATTTT.

This clone was detected only once. The J gene is TRBJ1-1, the V gene TRBV5-6; 7 bases map to TRBD1. V lost 3 bases and J lost 4; bases outside the gene matches: 15. The CDR3 is made up of 17 amino acids. From germline, CDR1 is SGHDT and CDR2 YYEEEE. In nucleotides, the CDR3 is TGTGCCAGCAGCTCCGGTGGAATAGGCAGGGGGAGCACTGAAGCTTTCTTT. This codes for CASSSGGIGRGSTEAFF. The entire variable domain, with the rest obtained from reference TRBV5-6 and TRBJ1-1, is as follows: DAGVTQSPTHLIKTRGQQVTLRCSPKSGHDTVSWYQQALGQGPQFIFQYYEEEERQRGNFPDRFSGHQFPNYSSELNVNALLLGDSALYLCASSSGGIGRGSTEAFFGQGTRLTVV.

The chain has TRBV5-1 and TRBJ2-7; D might be TRBD1 (6 bases). The CDR3 contains 15 residues. The V end lost 2 bases, the J end lost 0 bases, and 12 bases lay between the germline ends. Germline lookup yields CDR1 SGHRS and CDR2 YFSETQ. CDR3 region: CASSLDGQSSYEQYF. The CDR3 region has the DNA TGCGCCAGCAGCTTAGATGGACAGAGCTCCTACGAGCAGTACTTC. Drawing the rest from reference TRBV5-1 and TRBJ2-7, the complete variable domain is KAGVTQTPRYLIKTRGQQVTLSCSPISGHRSVSWYQQTPGQGLQFLFEYFSETQRNKGNFPGRFSGRQFSNSRSEMNVSTLELGDSALYLCASSLDGQSSYEQYFGPGTRLTVT.

The chain employs TRBV5-1 and TRBJ2-5; 10 bases fit TRBD2. In germline, CDR1 is SGHRS, CDR2 YFSETQ. Trimming took 5 bases from V and 4 from J; bases not matched to a gene: 20. There are 19 residues in the CDR3. Here the CDR3 reads CASRRNPGTSVFKTETQYF. The CDR3 nucleotides read TGCGCCAGCAGGCGTAACCCCGGGACTAGCGTTTTCAAAACAGAGACCCAGTACTTC.

On this clone itself: Other DNA sequences from this sample encode an identical CDR3 as well. V usage is TRBV15 and J usage is TRBJ2-1, with a tentative D call TRBD2 (6 bases). From germline, CDR1 is LNHNV and CDR2 YYDKDF (reference sequence). The CDR3 spans 15 residues. Deletions cut 3 bases from V and 0 bases from J, with 9 bases between. The CDR3: CATSRGLSSYNEQFF. The CDR3 DNA reads as TGTGCCACCAGCAGGGGACTTAGCTCCTACAATGAGCAGTTCTTC.

V and J are TRBV4-2 and TRBJ2-1; TRBD1 aligns across 8 bases. The CDR3 consists of 16 residues. Trimming took 4 bases from V and 1 from J; bases not matched to a gene: 6. The germline gives CDR1 LGHNA, CDR2 YNFKEQ. CDR3 residues: CASSPATGESYNEQFF. DNA of the CDR3: TGTGCCAGCAGCCCCGCGACAGGGGAGTCCTACAATGAGCAGTTCTTC.

The V and J genes are TRBV27 and TRBJ2-6; 7 positions match TRBD1. Germline V lookup: CDR1 MNHEY, CDR2 SMNVEV (reference sequence). J was trimmed by 2 bases and V by 6 bases; bases with no gene match: 4. This CDR3 contains 15 residues. The CDR3 DNA is TGTGCCAGCAGATTACAGGGGACTGGGGCCAACGTCCTGACTTTC. This sequence encodes CASRLQGTGANVLTF.

The rearrangement links TRBV2 to TRBJ2-7, with TRBD2 matching over 8 bases. This CDR3 has 15 residues. CDR1 is SNHLY and CDR2 is FYNNEI in the germline V gene. V lost 6 bases and J lost 4; bases outside the gene matches: 11. The CDR3 bases are TGTGCCAGCAGCCCCAGAAGCGGGAGTGGTTACGAGCAGTACTTC. Its protein is CASSPRSGSGYEQYF. The variable domain in full, with the rest retrieved from reference TRBV2 and TRBJ2-7, is EPEVTQTPSHQVTQMGQEVILRCVPISNHLYFYWYRQILGQKVEFLVSFYNNEISEKSEIFDDQFSVERPDGSNFTLKIRSTKLEDSAMYFCASSPRSGSGYEQYFGPGTRLTVT.